Below, 5 T cell receptor beta chains from the same sample are listed, as sequenced in a study of cytomegalovirus exposure and HLA in healthy donors. The primer mix had 60 Vbeta and 13 Jbeta primers. The table came from immunoSEQ multiplex PCR; TCRdb's copy has only in-frame clones and leaves some out. Among 150,000 to 200,000 clones, about 72% were seen once, and the ten largest hold over 1.2%. Sequenced material: PBMCs. Receptor source: a girl between 5 and 17 years old in good health and CMV-seronegative.

This chain joins TRBV9 and TRBJ2-5; 8 nucleotides align to TRBD2. J was trimmed by 2 bases and V by 4 bases; bases with no gene match: 7. From germline, CDR1 is SGDLS and CDR2 YYNGEE. CDR3 length: 15 residues. The CDR3 is CASSPRLAPQETQYF. CDR3 sequence (DNA): TGTGCCAGCAGCCCCCGACTAGCGCCGCAAGAGACCCAGTACTTC.

This rearrangement joins TRBV12-5 to TRBJ2-3; 7 nucleotides match TRBD1. Germline-derived CDR1 and CDR2 are LGHNT and FRNRAP. Unmatched junction bases numbered 4, after V lost 6 bases and J lost 1 base. The CDR3 loop spans 14 amino acids. The CDR3 nucleotides are TGTGCTAGTGGCACCGACAGGGGCACAGATACGCAGTATTTT. The encoded protein is CASGTDRGTDTQYF.

This clone was found a few times. The chain links TRBV5-1 to TRBJ2-3; possibly TRBD2 for D (5 bases). Germline lookup yields CDR1 SGHRS and CDR2 YFSETQ. CDR3 length: 16 amino acids. V lost 1 base and J 0 bases, leaving 12 bases between the germline ends. The CDR3 region has the DNA TGCGCCAGCAGCTTGTTGCGGACTTCTAGCACAGATACGCAGTATTTT. It is translated as CASSLLRTSSTDTQYF.

The chain couples TRBV7-3 to TRBJ1-1; D gene uncertain. The CDR3 has 13 amino acids. V was clipped by 5 bases and J by 4 bases, with 11 bases between them. Germline CDR1 SGHTA, CDR2 FQGTGA. CDR3 amino acids: CASSISEGTEAFF. The CDR3 DNA sequence: TGTGCCAGCAGCATCTCGGAGGGCACTGAAGCTTTCTTT.

This rearrangement joins TRBV7-7 to TRBJ2-1; 8 positions match TRBD1. Germline-derived CDR1 and CDR2 are SSHAT and FNYEAQ (reference sequence). This CDR3 is 15 amino acids long. J lost 9 bases, V lost 4 bases, and 11 bases had no gene match. CDR3 bases: TGTGCCAGCAGCTGGGATTTCGGACAGGGTGTTGAGCAGTTCTTC. It specifies CASSWDFGQGVEQFF.